This T cell receptor beta chain originates from a study of CD8+ T cells in alopecia areata (dated by TCRdb to the late 2010s). With respect to the entire study: The treated patients took part in an open-label pilot trial in which moderate-to-severe alopecia areata was treated with oral tofacitinib at 5 to 10 mg twice daily. immunoSEQ multiplex PCR using 35 Vbeta forward primers and 13 Jbeta reverse primers was used to amplify TCRbeta CDR3 regions. Tofacitinib was given for 6 to 18 months, followed by 6 months of follow-up off drug to assess delayed response and recurrence. RNA was obtained with the PAXgene miRNA kit for fixed scalp, the miRNeasy kit for PBMCs, and the RNeasy kit for mouse skin. In treated patients, disease severity was measured using the SALT score, which gives the percentage of scalp surface area affected. High-throughput TCRbeta sequencing was used to examine T cell clonal expansion in alopecia areata in both the C3H/HeJ mouse model and human patients. Human TCRbeta sequencing covered scalp tissue and sorted CD4+ and CD8+ peripheral blood T cells from patchy and totalis/universalis alopecia areata patients and healthy controls. Patients on tofacitinib were biopsied at baseline and after 4 and 24 weeks of treatment, and several of the patients also had a later scalp biopsy. Scalp clonality was compared among normal scalp (n=4), patchy alopecia areata scalp (n=8), and alopecia totalis/universalis scalp (n=8).

Beyond this particular receptor, the publication reports: Because the treated cohort was small and had just a single nonresponder, larger studies are needed to establish links between baseline CD8+ expansion and response. TCR sequences shared between patients were less clear than in mice, possibly partly because of HLA diversity in the patient population. Unlike mouse skin, which is dominated by gammadelta T cells, normal human skin has resident alphabeta T cells that are also sequenced, and this complicates analysis of the scalp TCR repertoire. Compared with normal scalp, lesional scalp, particularly in alopecia totalis/universalis, had higher clonality and more expanded CD8+ clones, which suggests antigenic drive. Many expanded lesional clones persisted in scalp and blood during tofacitinib treatment, which may partly explain relapse after stopping treatment. With tofacitinib, both scalp clonality and the number of expanded CD8+ clones among the top 100 scalp clones went down significantly.

In regard to this clone: The antigen it binds to is not known. No base quality information exists; no much larger clone differs at one position.

Receptor libraries were prepared by the immunoSEQ multiplex PCR assay. RNA was extracted from all samples and reverse transcribed into cDNA, which served as template for TCR sequencing. First-strand cDNA was synthesized using SuperScript III with a 2:1 mix of oligo-dT and random hexamers. A synthetic immune receptor repertoire was used to assess amplification bias, and residual bias was removed computationally. The published analysis was carried out like this. After raw reads were preprocessed to remove errors, the CDR3 was defined following IMGT conventions as running from the conserved cysteine to phenylalanine. Clonality was calculated as 1 minus Shannon entropy normalized by log2 of the number of productive unique TCRs. Whether each scalp clone was CD4 or CD8 was inferred by checking scalp TCRbeta sequences against the CD4 and CD8 repertoires from sorted blood. TCRdb holds this immuneACCESS table with in-frame rearrangements only. Some clones are missing; in checked studies, unresolved V genes explain under half, and the rest has no known cause. V, J and clone size are those of that table, while D and trimming were read from the DNA. This sample gives about 120,000 clones in total; around 50% of them show up just once. The top ten clones comprise 9% to 15% of the sample.

V was cut back by 3 bases and J by 6 bases, leaving a gap of 4 bases between them. CDR1 and CDR2 are drawn from the germline V gene: SNHLY, FYNNEI. The CDR3, from cysteine to phenylalanine, totals 11 residues. Here the CDR3 DNA is all that survives: 33 bases in frame from base 1. Per the publication, the time point label means: about 25 weeks on oral tofacitinib. The sample's treatment or condition label, in plain terms: oral pan-JAK inhibitor, 5-10 mg twice daily. From alopecia areata patients, peripheral blood was collected along with lesional scalp punch biopsies. PBMCs were separated by density centrifugation and stained for CD3, CD4 and CD8, after which CD4+ and CD8+ T cells were sorted on a FACSAria.

Sequenced material: CD8+ T cells sorted from blood, taken at week 24, from a patient treated with tofacitinib. The sequence links TRBV2 to TRBJ2-3; no D gene is confidently identified. The TCR was taken from a human donor with alopecia areata. The DNA sequence reads TGTGCCAGCAGTGATGGGGATACGCAGTATTTT. This is translated as CASSDGDTQYF. The reference TRBV2 and TRBJ2-3 proteins fill in what lies around the CDR3, so the full variable domain reads EPEVTQTPSHQVTQMGQEVILRCVPISNHLYFYWYRQILGQKVEFLVSFYNNEISEKSEIFDDQFSVERPDGSNFTLKIRSTKLEDSAMYFCASSDGDTQYFGPGTRLTVL.